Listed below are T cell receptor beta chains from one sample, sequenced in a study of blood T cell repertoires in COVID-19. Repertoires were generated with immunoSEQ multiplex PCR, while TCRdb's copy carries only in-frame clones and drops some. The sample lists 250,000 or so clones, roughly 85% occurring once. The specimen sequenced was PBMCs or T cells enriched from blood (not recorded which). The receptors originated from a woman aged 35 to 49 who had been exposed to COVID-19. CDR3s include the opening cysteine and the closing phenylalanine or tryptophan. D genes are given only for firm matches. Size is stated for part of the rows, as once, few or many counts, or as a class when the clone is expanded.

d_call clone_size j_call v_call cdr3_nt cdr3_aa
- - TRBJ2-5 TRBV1 TGCACCAGCCGCTTGGCGGGCAGGGGCATGAGGCGGGAGACCCAGTACTTC CTSRLAGRGMRRETQYF
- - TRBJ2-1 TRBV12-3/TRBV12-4 TGTGCCAGCAGACCATATAGTAACAATGAGCAGTTCTTC CASRPYSNNEQFF
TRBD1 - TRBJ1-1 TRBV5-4 TGTGCCAGCAGCTTGGTCTCAGGGGGGACTGAAGCTTTCTTT CASSLVSGGTEAFF
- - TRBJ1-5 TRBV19 TGTGCCAGTAGCTCGGGGGGTTGGCAGCCCCAGCATTTT CASSSGGWQPQHF
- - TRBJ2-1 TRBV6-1 TGTGCCAGCAGTACCTACTCGACTAGGGGCAATGAGCAGTTCTTC CASSTYSTRGNEQFF
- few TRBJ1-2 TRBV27 TGTGCCAGCAGTTTTGTACAGCCGACCCGGGGATATGGCTACACCTTC CASSFVQPTRGYGYTF
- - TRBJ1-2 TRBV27 TGTGCCAGCAGTCCCTCGCTCGCGGCGTCTAACTATGGCTACACCTTC CASSPSLAASNYGYTF
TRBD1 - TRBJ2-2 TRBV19 TGTGCCAGTAGTGACACAGACAGGGGAACCGGGGAGCTGTTTTTT CASSDTDRGTGELFF
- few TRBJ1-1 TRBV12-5 TGTGCTAGTGGTCCCCCTTGGAACACTGAAGCTTTCTTT CASGPPWNTEAFF
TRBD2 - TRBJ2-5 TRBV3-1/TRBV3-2 TGTGCCAGCAGCCCCTACTTAGCGGGGGGACAAGAGACCCAGTACTTC CASSPYLAGGQETQYF
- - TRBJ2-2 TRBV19 TGTGCCAGTAGGATCCGGACTTCCACCGGGGAGCTGTTTTTT CASRIRTSTGELFF
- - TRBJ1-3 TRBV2 TGTGCCAGCAGTTTTGGGACTCCGCTCTCTGGAAACACCATATATTTT CASSFGTPLSGNTIYF
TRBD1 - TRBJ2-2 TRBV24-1 TGTGCCACCTCGGACAGGGCCTTGACCGGGGAGCTGTTTTTT CATSDRALTGELFF
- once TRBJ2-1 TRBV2 TGTGCCAGCAAGACATCCTACACATCCCTTGAGCAGTTCTTC CASKTSYTSLEQFF
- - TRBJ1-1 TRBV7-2 TGTGCCAGCAGCTTATCACAGGGGAACACTGAAGCTTTCTTT CASSLSQGNTEAFF
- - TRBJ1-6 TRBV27 TGTGCCAGCAGTCCCTCCCGGAGATATAATTCACCCCTCCACTTT CASSPSRRYNSPLHF
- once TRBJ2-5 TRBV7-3 TGTGCCAGCAGCTTAACGTACGCTAGCTCTCAAGAGACCCAGTACTTC CASSLTYASSQETQYF
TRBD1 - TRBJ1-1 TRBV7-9 TGTGCCAGCAGCCCTGGGACAGGGAGGGAGACTGAAGCTTTCTTT CASSPGTGRETEAFF
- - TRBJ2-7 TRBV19 TGTGCCAGTAAAGGCGGGCATAGCTCCTACGAGCAGTACTTC CASKGGHSSYEQYF
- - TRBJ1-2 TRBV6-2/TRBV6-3 TGTGCCAGCAGTTTAGAATGGAGGGACGGCTACACCTTC CASSLEWRDGYTF
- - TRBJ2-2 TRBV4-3 TGCGCCAGCAGCCAAGTTGAGAGTGGGGAGCTGTTTTTT CASSQVESGELFF
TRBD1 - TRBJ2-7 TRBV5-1 TGCGCCAGCAGCCCGGGACAGGGGGCTTACCACGAGCAGTACTTC CASSPGQGAYHEQYF
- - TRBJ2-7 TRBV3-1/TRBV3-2 TGTGCCAGCAGCCCAGTCGTCAAAACCTACGAGCAGTACTTC CASSPVVKTYEQYF
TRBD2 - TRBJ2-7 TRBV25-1 TGTGCCAGCAGTCGGGACTACTTTGGAGAGCAGTACTTC CASSRDYFGEQYF
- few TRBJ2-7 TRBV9 TGTGCCAGCAGCGAGGGGCCCTCCTACGAGCAGTACTTC CASSEGPSYEQYF